The clone carrying this T cell receptor beta chain came up a few times. One end of the junction fails to match germline, which may point to a read error. The method was immunoSEQ multiplex PCR; TCRdb's version includes in-frame clones alone and lacks a portion of them. The repertoire holds 130,000 or so clones, with approximately 80% as singletons. The data belong to a study of cytotoxic CD8 clonotypes in ibrutinib-treated CLL. Whole-study context: Investigators collected response samples after a median roughly 12 months of treatment, range 6 to 36.

The CDR3 has 14 residues. CDR1 and CDR2 (germline): MGHRA, YSYEKL. This material consisted of PBMCs, taken after 12 months of ibrutinib treatment. The chain combines TRBV4-1 with TRBJ1-4; 7 bases are shared with TRBD1. This TCR came from a human donor with chronic lymphocytic leukemia. The CDR3 sequence is CATSRQGVNEKLFF. In nucleotides, the CDR3 is TGCGCCACCAGCCGACAGGGAGTTAATGAAAAACTGTTTTTT.